This TCR beta chain is drawn from a study of CD4 T cells in relation to SARS-CoV-2 and coronaviruses. In regard to this clone: Its antigen is unknown.

Generated by immunoSEQ multiplex PCR, the TCRdb table keeps only in-frame clones and is missing some. Of 35,000 or so clones listed, 77% were seen once; the top ten hold roughly 3%. Overall study findings and caveats: No crossreactivity against non-spike viral proteins was tested here.

The CDR3 extends over 18 amino acids. Germline V CDR1 and CDR2: LGHNA, YNFKEQ. Trimming cost V 1 base and J 0 bases, with 19 bases left between them. Cryopreserved PBMCs were CD4-enriched, then split into naive and memory cells. Naive or memory CD4+ cells were cultured 1:1 with T cell-depleted PBMCs plus CEF. The sequenced material came from memory CD4+ T cells from PBMCs, cultured in vitro. The V and J genes are TRBV4-2 and TRBJ2-7, with a tentative D call TRBD2 (6 bases). The sequence derives from an adult with COVID-19. CDR3 amino acids: CASSQAVLSGGTSYEQYF. DNA of the CDR3: TGTGCCAGCAGCCAAGCCGTACTTTCTGGCGGGACCTCCTACGAGCAGTACTTC.